This T cell receptor beta chain stems from a study of OX40 agonist ivuxolimab in advanced cancers. Study at large: Administration of intravenous ivuxolimab to patients occurred every 2 weeks at 0.01 to 10 mg/kg.

The CDR3 loop spans 15 amino acids. The V segment lost 5 bases and the J segment 4 bases; nucleotides outside the gene matches: 6. CDR1 is SGHKS and CDR2 is YYEKEE in the germline V gene (reference sequence). TCRdb's table, derived via immunoSEQ multiplex PCR, lists solely in-frame clones and lacks some. The sample lists about 140,000 clones, roughly nine tenths occurring once. The rearrangement links TRBV5-5 to TRBJ1-1; 12 nucleotides agree with TRBD1. This receptor was identified in an adult with an advanced solid tumor such as melanoma, head and neck, liver or kidney cancer. Specimen: CD4+ or CD8+ T cells sorted from blood, collected in a trial of the OX40 agonist ivuxolimab. The CDR3: CASRPGTGGLTEAFF. Written as DNA, the CDR3 is TGTGCCAGCAGACCCGGGACAGGGGGCCTCACTGAAGCTTTCTTT.